This T cell receptor (beta chain) was sequenced for a study of T cells in Graves' hyperthyroidism and ophthalmopathy. Authors of the study amplified TCR beta CDR3 regions from RNA transcripts. First-round RT-PCR of the TCR CDR3 relied on the HTBI primer set. TCRdb reanalysed the multiplex PCR reads using MiXCR and keeps one entry per CDR3 protein. The data hold 490,000 or so distinct CDR3 sequences, with about 16% observed a single time. Germline CDR1 and CDR2: SGHDT and YYEEEE. The CDR3 loop spans 14 amino acids. Trimming removed 3 bases from V and 4 bases from J; junction bases left unmatched: 3. The source material was blood. The chain uses TRBV5-6 and TRBJ2-5; 10 positions agree with TRBD2. This receptor was identified in a woman aged 25 to 39 with Graves' ophthalmopathy. CDR3 loop: CASSSLAGVETQYF. CDR3 nucleotide sequence: TGTGCCAGCAGCTCGCTAGCGGGAGTAGAGACCCAGTACTTC.